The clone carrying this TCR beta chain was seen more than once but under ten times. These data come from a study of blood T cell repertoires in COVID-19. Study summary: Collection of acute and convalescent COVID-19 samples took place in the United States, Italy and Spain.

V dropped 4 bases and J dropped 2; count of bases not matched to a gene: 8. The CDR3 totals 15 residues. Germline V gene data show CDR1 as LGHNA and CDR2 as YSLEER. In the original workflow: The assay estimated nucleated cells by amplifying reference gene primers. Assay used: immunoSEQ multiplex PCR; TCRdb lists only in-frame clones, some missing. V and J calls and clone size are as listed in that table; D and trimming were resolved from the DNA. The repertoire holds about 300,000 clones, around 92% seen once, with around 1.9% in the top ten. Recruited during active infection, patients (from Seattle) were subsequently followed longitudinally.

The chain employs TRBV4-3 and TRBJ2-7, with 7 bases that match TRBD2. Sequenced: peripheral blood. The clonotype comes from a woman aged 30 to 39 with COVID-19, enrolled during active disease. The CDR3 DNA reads TGCGCCAGCAGCCCAGCTTGGGGGGGGGCCTACGAGCAGTACTTC. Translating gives CASSPAWGGAYEQYF.